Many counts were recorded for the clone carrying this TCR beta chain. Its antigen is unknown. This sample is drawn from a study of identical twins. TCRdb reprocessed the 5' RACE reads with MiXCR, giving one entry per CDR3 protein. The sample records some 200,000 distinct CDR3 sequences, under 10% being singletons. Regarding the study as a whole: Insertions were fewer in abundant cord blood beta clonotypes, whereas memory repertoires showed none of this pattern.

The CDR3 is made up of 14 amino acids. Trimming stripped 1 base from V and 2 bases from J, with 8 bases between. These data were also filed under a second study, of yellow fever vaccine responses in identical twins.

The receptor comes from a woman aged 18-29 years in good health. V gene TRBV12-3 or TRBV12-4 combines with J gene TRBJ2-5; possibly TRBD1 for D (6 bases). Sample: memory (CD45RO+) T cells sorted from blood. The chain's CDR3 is CASSLGTAQETQYF. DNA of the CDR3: TGTGCCAGCAGTTTAGGGACAGCTCAAGAGACCCAGTACTTC.